The sequence of this TCR beta chain was determined in a study of shared clonotypes between healthy human individuals (dated by TCRdb to about 2020). Describing the broader study: The cohort comprised two women and a few men aged 18 to 49 years. For each donor, CD4 naive and CD4 memory were each given three plates, CD8 naive was given two plates, and CD8 memory was given one plate. Libraries were prepared and TCR repertoires were sequenced by different laboratories using diverse techniques, in order to increase sequencing depth and limit assay-specific biases. Blood TCR repertoires of several healthy adults were deeply sequenced to estimate repertoire size and the extent of clonotype sharing between individuals. Between about 0.94 and 8.9 billion PBMCs per donor were obtained by leukapheresis.

CD8 naive samples were obtained by positive selection for CCR7 among CD45RO-negative cells, yielding a CD45RA+CCR7+ population from which TemRA cells were excluded. The donors were healthy, HIV-negative adults who had no recently reported acute infections or vaccinations. Every donor was a Caucasian adult residing in Nashville, Tennessee, USA. Blood was obtained by leukapheresis, after which PBMCs were separated by Ficoll-Histopaque density gradient centrifugation and cryopreserved in liquid nitrogen vapor phase. Analytical flow cytometry was used to check the purity and quantity of each magnetically sorted T cell population. Genomic DNA was isolated from every sorted fraction and measured by UV absorbance on a Nanodrop 2000c. A note on this clone: No antigen is known for it. No much larger clone is present one base from it, and per-base qualities are unavailable.

From its cysteine to its phenylalanine, the CDR3 spans 12 amino acids. Only the CDR3 DNA is retained, 36 bases long and in frame from the first base. V is pared back by 8 bases and J by 7 bases, with 12 bases lying between the germline termini. The germline V gene specifies MNHEY as CDR1 and SVGAGI as CDR2. TCR CDR3 regions were amplified from genomic DNA by multiplex PCR using the deep immunoSEQ assay. Genomic DNA extracted from each cell subset was distributed evenly over all wells of several immunoSEQ 96-well plates, and each plate served as one replicate. For sorted subsets, 200 to 250 ng genomic DNA, equal to some 28,000 T cell genomes, was loaded into each replicate PCR. Purified libraries were measured with a Qubit 3.0 fluorometer, size-checked on a Bioanalyzer 2100, and measured again with the KAPA Library Quantification kit. Every immunoSEQ 96-well plate was sequenced on a separate single-read 150-cycle Illumina NextSeq 550 flow cell. For the original study's pipeline: Because the immunoSEQ output held only junctional sequences and lacked quality scores, the filtering could not match the filtering applied to full-length reads. To assign V/J genes and CDR3, sequences were annotated using PyIR, a Python wrapper for IgBLAST v1.9, with IMGT germline references. Reads were removed for weak V/J assignments (E-value above 1e-6), missing CDR3, stop codons, out-of-frame junctions, or ambiguous translated residues. A V3J clonotype was defined by an identical inferred V gene, J gene, and CDR3 amino acid sequence. The percentage overlap between two repertoires was calculated by dividing the number of shared unique clonotypes by the size of the smaller repertoire. Repertoire richness was assessed with RTK rarefaction, the Chao1 estimator, and Recon v2.1 estimates of unobserved clonotypes. OLGA was used to compute generation probabilities for all TCRbeta clonotypes that the gDNA method yielded from a handful of donors. TCRdb holds this immuneACCESS table with in-frame rearrangements only. Some clones are missing; in checked studies, unresolved V genes explain under half, and the rest has no known cause. V and J calls and clone size are copied from that table; D and trimming were computed from the DNA. This sample has about 2.1 million clones in its table, and 93% of those were observed once. The top ten clones comprise over 1.5% of the sample.

Study-level results and caveats: Across a few donors, 5% to 6% of naive CD4, around 3.3% of naive CD8, under 2.5% of memory CD4, and roughly 0.4% of memory CD8 clonotypes were shared. Sampling was restricted to blood, and TCR repertoires in tissues likely differ from the TCR repertoires found in blood. The genetic and exposure-history diversity represented was limited by the small number of donors. Based on pairwise subsampling, the degree of clonotype sharing among donors was expected to be affected by sequencing depth. Compared with non-shared clonotypes, clonotypes shared by all four sorted-subset donors had higher generation probabilities. Estimated clonotype richness was generally larger for naive than for memory subsets. Incomplete sequencing was indicated by rarefaction of sorted-subset datasets, despite the large sequencing depth.

The sequenced material came from naive CD8+ T cells from PBMCs. According to the study, the label for this sample's cell subset or site signals: CD45RA+CCR7+. The V and J genes are TRBV6-5 and TRBJ2-4; the D segment cannot be called with confidence. This TCR was recovered from a man between 18 and 35 years old in good health. Some clones in this sample may be carry-over from other donors' samples. The CDR3 region: CASGNQWNIQYF. The DNA sequence is given as TGTGCCAGCGGCAATCAGTGGAACATTCAGTACTTC.